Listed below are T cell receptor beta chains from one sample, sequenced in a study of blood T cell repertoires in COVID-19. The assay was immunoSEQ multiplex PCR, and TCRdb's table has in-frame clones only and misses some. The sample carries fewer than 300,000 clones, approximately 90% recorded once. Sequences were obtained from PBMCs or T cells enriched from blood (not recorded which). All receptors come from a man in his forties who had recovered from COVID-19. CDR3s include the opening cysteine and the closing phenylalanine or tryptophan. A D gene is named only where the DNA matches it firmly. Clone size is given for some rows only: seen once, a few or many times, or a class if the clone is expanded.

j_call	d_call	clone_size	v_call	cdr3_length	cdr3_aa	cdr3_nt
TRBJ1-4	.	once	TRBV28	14	CASRPFGAGEKLFF	TGTGCCAGCAGACCGTTCGGAGCAGGGGAAAAACTGTTTTTT
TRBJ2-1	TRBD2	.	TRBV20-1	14	CSASNSGVDNEQFF	TGCAGTGCTAGTAATAGCGGGGTTGATAATGAGCAGTTCTTC
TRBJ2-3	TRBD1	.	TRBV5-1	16	CASSLEGAFSTDTQYF	TGCGCCAGCAGCTTGGAGGGGGCGTTTAGCACAGATACGCAGTATTTT
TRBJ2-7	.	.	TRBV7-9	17	CASSLAVLNVDGLFGYF	TGTGCCAGCAGCTTAGCGGTTCTTAACGTCGACGGACTATTTGGGTACTTC
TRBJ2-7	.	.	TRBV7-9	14	CASSLGSSPHEQYF	TGTGCCAGCAGCTTAGGGTCTAGTCCTCACGAGCAGTACTTC
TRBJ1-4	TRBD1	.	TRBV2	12	CASGGQREKLFF	TGTGCCAGCGGGGGACAGCGGGAAAAACTGTTTTTT
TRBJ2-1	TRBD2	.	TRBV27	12	CASSLSSGEQFF	TGTGCCAGCAGTTTATCTAGCGGGGAGCAGTTCTTC
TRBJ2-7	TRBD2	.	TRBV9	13	CASTTGLATEQYF	TGTGCCAGCACTACCGGACTAGCGACCGAGCAGTACTTC
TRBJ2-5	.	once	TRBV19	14	CASRVSAGRETQYF	TGTGCCAGTAGGGTTTCGGCGGGGCGGGAGACCCAGTACTTC
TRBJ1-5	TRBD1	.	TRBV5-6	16	CASSLRGQGVKAPQHF	TGTGCCAGCAGCTTGCGAGGACAGGGGGTGAAGGCGCCCCAGCATTTT
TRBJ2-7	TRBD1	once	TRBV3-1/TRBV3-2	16	CASSQVSGTGGYEQYF	TGTGCCAGCAGCCAAGTTTCAGGGACAGGAGGATACGAGCAGTACTTC
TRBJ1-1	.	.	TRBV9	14	CASSVEPGDAEAFF	TGTGCCAGCAGCGTAGAGCCAGGGGACGCTGAAGCTTTCTTT
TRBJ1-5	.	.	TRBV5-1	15	CASSCRDTRETPQHF	TGCGCCAGCAGCTGTCGGGACACCCGAGAAACCCCCCAGCATTTT
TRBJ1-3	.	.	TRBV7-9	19	CASIQRGGIRTSSGNTIYF	TGTGCCAGCATCCAAAGGGGAGGGATTAGGACATCCTCTGGAAACACCATATATTTT
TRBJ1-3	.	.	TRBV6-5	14	CASSFGHSGNTIYF	TGTGCCAGCAGTTTTGGACACTCTGGAAACACCATATATTTT
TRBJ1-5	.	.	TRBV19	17	CASSSNRDQYSNQPQHF	TGTGCCAGTAGTTCTAACAGGGATCAGTATAGCAATCAGCCCCAGCATTTT
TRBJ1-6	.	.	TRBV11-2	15	CASSLDRASNSPLHF	TGTGCCAGCAGCTTAGACCGAGCCTCTAATTCACCCCTCCACTTT
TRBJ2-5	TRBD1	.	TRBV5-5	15	CASSDRGRGEETQYF	TGTGCCAGCAGCGACAGGGGGAGAGGGGAAGAGACCCAGTACTTC
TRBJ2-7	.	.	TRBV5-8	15	CASSLEGVGNYEQYF	TGTGCCAGCAGCTTGGAAGGGGTTGGAAACTACGAGCAGTACTTC
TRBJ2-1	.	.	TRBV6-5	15	CASSYSQRSYNEQFF	TGTGCCAGCAGTTACTCCCAGCGGTCCTACAATGAGCAGTTCTTC
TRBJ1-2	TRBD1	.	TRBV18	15	CASSIPGQGYYGYTF	TGTGCCAGCTCAATCCCGGGACAGGGATACTATGGCTACACCTTC
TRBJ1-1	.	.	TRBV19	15	CASSIAWRLNTEAFF	TGTGCCAGTAGTATAGCATGGCGGTTGAACACTGAAGCTTTCTTT
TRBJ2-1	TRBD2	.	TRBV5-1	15	CASSDSGSPYNEQFF	TGCGCCAGCAGCGATAGCGGGAGCCCCTACAATGAGCAGTTCTTC
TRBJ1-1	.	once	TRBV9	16	CASSVASQGPNTEAFF	TGTGCCAGCAGCGTGGCCTCACAGGGACCGAACACTGAAGCTTTCTTT
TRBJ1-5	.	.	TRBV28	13	CASTQRPFLAQHF	TGTGCCAGCACCCAGCGCCCGTTTTTGGCCCAGCATTTT
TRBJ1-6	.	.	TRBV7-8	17	CASSLVRTANYNSPLHF	TGTGCCAGCAGCTTAGTAAGGACAGCCAACTATAATTCACCCCTCCACTTT
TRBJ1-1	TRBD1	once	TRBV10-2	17	CASSEPPQGLLNTEAFF	TGCGCCAGCAGTGAGCCACCACAGGGGCTCTTGAACACTGAAGCTTTCTTT
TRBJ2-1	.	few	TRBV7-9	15	CASSWLGQGYNEQFF	TGTGCCAGCAGCTGGCTTGGGCAGGGCTACAATGAGCAGTTCTTC
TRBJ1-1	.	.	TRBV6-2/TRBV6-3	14	CASSPGGTGRISFF	TGTGCCAGCAGCCCGGGCGGGACGGGGAGAATATCTTTCTTT
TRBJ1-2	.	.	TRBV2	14	CASIPFQVAYGYTF	TGTGCCAGCATACCCTTTCAGGTGGCCTATGGCTACACCTTC
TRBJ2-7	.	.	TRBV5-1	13	CASYRQVDDEQYF	TGCGCCAGCTATCGACAGGTGGACGACGAGCAGTACTTC
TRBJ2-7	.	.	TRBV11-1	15	CASSHRGAKRGEQYF	TGTGCCAGCAGCCACCGGGGAGCCAAACGGGGCGAGCAGTACTTC
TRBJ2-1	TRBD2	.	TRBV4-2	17	CASSQDIGLAGGGEQFF	TGTGCCAGCAGCCAAGATATAGGGCTAGCGGGAGGTGGTGAGCAGTTCTTC
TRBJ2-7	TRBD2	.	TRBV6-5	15	CASSTQREALYEQYF	TGTGCCAGCAGTACCCAGCGGGAGGCCCTTTACGAGCAGTACTTC
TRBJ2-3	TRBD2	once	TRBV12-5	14	CASGSSGSTDTQYF	TGTGCTAGTGGTTCTAGCGGGAGCACAGATACGCAGTATTTT
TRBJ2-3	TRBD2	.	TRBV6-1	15	CASSEAGGRTDTQYF	TGTGCCAGCAGTGAAGCAGGCGGGAGAACAGATACGCAGTATTTT
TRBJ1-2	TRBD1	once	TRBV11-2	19	CASSFSRDRGSRTNYGYTF	TGTGCCAGCAGCTTCTCCCGGGACAGGGGATCGCGGACTAACTATGGCTACACCTTC
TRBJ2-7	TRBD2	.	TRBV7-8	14	CASSSGTRVNEQYF	TGTGCCAGCAGCTCCGGGACTAGAGTGAACGAGCAGTACTTC
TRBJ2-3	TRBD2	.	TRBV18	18	CASSARTSGGSGPDTQYF	TGTGCCAGCTCAGCTCGGACTAGCGGGGGGTCGGGCCCAGATACGCAGTATTTT
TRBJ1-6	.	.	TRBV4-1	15	CASSQIQGVNSPLHF	TGCGCCAGCAGCCAAATACAGGGAGTTAATTCACCCCTCCACTTT
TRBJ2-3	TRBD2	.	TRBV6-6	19	CASSRHLISGGGNTDTQYF	TGTGCCAGCAGTCGCCACTTAATTAGCGGGGGGGGTAATACAGATACGCAGTATTTT
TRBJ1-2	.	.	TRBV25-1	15	CASSESRRSYYGYTF	TGTGCCAGCAGTGAATCTCGAAGGAGCTACTATGGCTACACCTTC
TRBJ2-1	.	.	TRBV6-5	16	CASSYSVGGEYNEQFF	TGTGCCAGCAGTTACTCGGTTGGCGGGGAGTACAATGAGCAGTTCTTC
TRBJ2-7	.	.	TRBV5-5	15	CASSLGPDNSYEQYF	TGTGCCAGCAGCTTGGGTCCGGACAACTCCTACGAGCAGTACTTC
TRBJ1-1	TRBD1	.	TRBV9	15	CASSIDGQGGTEAFF	TGTGCCAGCAGCATAGATGGACAGGGGGGGACTGAAGCTTTCTTT
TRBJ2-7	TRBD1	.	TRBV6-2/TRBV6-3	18	CASSYVRAVGRGQDEQYF	TGTGCCAGCAGTTACGTTCGAGCCGTAGGCAGGGGGCAAGACGAGCAGTACTTC
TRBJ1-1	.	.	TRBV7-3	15	CASSLQPQVKTEAFF	TGTGCCAGCAGCTTACAGCCCCAGGTGAAGACTGAAGCTTTCTTT